Below, 30 T cell receptor beta chains from the same sample are listed, as sequenced in a study of early stage breast cancer tumors (dated by TCRdb to about 2017). Library preparation employed the immunoSEQ multiplex PCR assay. TCRdb carries this immuneACCESS record with in-frame sequences only. Its versions omit some clonotypes, under half of them owing to an unresolved V gene in the studies checked, with the rest unexplained. A total of approximately 14,000 clones appear in this sample, about 88% of them only once. The ten biggest clones cover over 4.5% of the sample. What was sequenced was normal breast tissue next to the tumor. These receptor sequences come from a person aged 25 to 39 with breast cancer.

This rearrangement joins TRBV5-1 to TRBJ1-1; a weak D match, TRBD1 (5 bases). V lost 1 base, J lost 1 base, and 8 bases lay in between. Germline-derived CDR1 and CDR2 are SGHRS and YFSETQ. The CDR3 runs 14 residues. DNA for the CDR3: TGCGCCAGCAGCTTGATTCAGGGGAACACTGAAGCTTTCTTT. This gives the protein CASSLIQGNTEAFF.

The chain has TRBV19 and TRBJ1-2; D remains ambiguous. Germline CDR1 and CDR2: LNHDA and SQIVND (reference sequence). The CDR3 extends over 18 amino acids. The V gene lost 5 bases and the J gene lost 2 bases, with 24 bases spanning the gap. The CDR3 protein is CASSPPDNRENPNYGYTF. The CDR3 DNA sequence: TGTGCCAGTAGTCCTCCCGACAATCGGGAAAATCCAAACTATGGCTACACCTTC.

CDR3 region: CASSEEGRSTEAFF. The CDR3 bases are TGTGCCAGCAGTGAAGAGGGGCGTAGCACTGAAGCTTTCTTT. V and J are TRBV2 and TRBJ1-1, with D maybe TRBD1 (5 bases). This CDR3 is 14 amino acids long. Germline V gene data show CDR1 as SNHLY and CDR2 as FYNNEI. With 1 base removed from V and 4 bases from J, the gap between germline ends came to 10 bases. Using reference TRBV2 and TRBJ1-1 for the parts outside the CDR3, the full variable domain is EPEVTQTPSHQVTQMGQEVILRCVPISNHLYFYWYRQILGQKVEFLVSFYNNEISEKSEIFDDQFSVERPDGSNFTLKIRSTKLEDSAMYFCASSEEGRSTEAFFGQGTRLTVV.

The genes are TRBV4-2 and TRBJ2-7; 7 positions match TRBD2. Germline trimming cut 2 bases from V and 2 bases from J; bases unmatched to any gene: 12. The CDR3 totals 17 residues. In germline, CDR1 is LGHNA, CDR2 YNFKEQ. CDR3 sequence (DNA): TGTGCCAGCAGCCAAAGTCATACTAGCGTACCCGCCTACGAGCAGTACTTC. Translated: CASSQSHTSVPAYEQYF.

This clone was picked up one time. The chain employs TRBV7-9 and TRBJ2-7, with D unclear. The CDR3 has 11 residues. V dropped 5 bases and J dropped 1 base, with 3 bases sitting between them. Germline V lookup: CDR1 SEHNR, CDR2 FQNEAQ (reference sequence). The DNA for the CDR3 is TGTGCCAGCAGCCTATCCTACGAGCAGTACTTC. Translating gives CASSLSYEQYF.

The chain carries TRBV28 and TRBJ2-7; 9 positions agree with TRBD1. With 6 bases clipped from V and 3 bases from J, the junction kept 15 bases outside the gene matches. In germline, CDR1 is MDHEN, CDR2 SYDVKM. The length of the CDR3 is 17 residues. CDR3 residues: CASSLPTTGTGHYEQYF. DNA of the CDR3: TGTGCCAGCAGCCTTCCAACCACCGGGACAGGGCACTACGAGCAGTACTTC. Filled out from reference TRBV28 and TRBJ2-7, the complete variable domain reads DVKVTQSSRYLVKRTGEKVFLECVQDMDHENMFWYRQDPGLGLRLIYFSYDVKMKEKGDIPEGYSVSREKKERFSLILESASTNQTSMYLCASSLPTTGTGHYEQYFGPGTRLTVT.

This chain links TRBV6-1 with TRBJ1-2, with a possible D match to TRBD1 (5 bases). Trimming cost V 4 bases and J 8 bases, with 11 bases left between them. Germline V lookup: CDR1 MNHNS, CDR2 SASEGT. This CDR3 region has 12 residues. CDR3 residues: CASSGLWGGYTF. The CDR3 region has the DNA TGTGCCAGCAGTGGGCTATGGGGGGGCTACACCTTC.

The CDR3 spells CAWSVQGVAREKLFF. In nucleotides, the CDR3 is TGTGCCTGGAGTGTACAGGGAGTCGCGCGAGAAAAACTGTTTTTT. J is TRBJ1-4 and V is TRBV30; weak D call: TRBD1 (6 bases). This CDR3 region has 15 residues. Trimming stripped 0 bases from V and 8 bases from J, with 16 bases between. Germline V gene lookup returns CDR1 GTSNPN and CDR2 SVGIG (reference sequence).

In this sample, this clone turned up a few times. V and J are TRBV10-3 and TRBJ1-1; D gene ambiguous. This CDR3 has 12 amino acids. Trimming removed 1 base from V and 1 base from J, with 1 base in between. Germline V lookup: CDR1 ENHRY, CDR2 SYGVKD. The CDR3 is CAISEWNTEAFF. The CDR3 bases are TGTGCCATCAGTGAGTGGAACACTGAAGCTTTCTTT.

The CDR3 loop reads CASSFTGFRLAGGYNEQFF. The CDR3 bases are TGTGCCAGCAGCTTCACAGGGTTCCGACTAGCGGGAGGGTACAATGAGCAGTTCTTC. V is TRBV5-6 and J is TRBJ2-1; 14 bases fit TRBD2. The V gene's germline CDR1 is SGHDT and CDR2 YYEEEE. This CDR3 has 19 residues. Unmatched junction bases numbered 11, after V lost 2 bases and J lost 4 bases.

The chain carries TRBV4-1 and TRBJ2-7, with 8 nucleotides matching TRBD1. V lost 3 bases and J lost 6; bases outside the gene matches: 10. The CDR3 runs 15 residues. Per germline, CDR1 MGHRA and CDR2 YSYEKL. This CDR3 reads CASSHEDREVTEQYF. DNA for the CDR3: TGCGCCAGCAGCCATGAGGACAGGGAAGTAACCGAGCAGTACTTC.

This chain joins TRBV25-1 and TRBJ2-7; D gene unclear. The CDR3 contains 14 residues. Germline V lookup: CDR1 MGHDK, CDR2 SYGVNS. Trimming removed 2 bases from V and 9 bases from J, with 17 bases in between. DNA of the CDR3: TGTGCCAGCAGTGAAGGTCAGGAACGCGCAAGGCAGTACTTC. Protein sequence: CASSEGQERARQYF.

V and J are TRBV6-4 and TRBJ2-1; 11 bases are shared with TRBD2. The CDR3 is 16 residues long. V lost 2 bases, J lost 0 bases, and 0 bases stayed unmatched. Germline assignment: CDR1 MRHNA and CDR2 SNTAGT. Here the CDR3 reads CASSDTSGSSYNEQFF. The CDR3, as DNA: TGTGCCAGCAGTGACACTAGCGGGAGCTCCTACAATGAGCAGTTCTTC.

This chain joins TRBV18 and TRBJ2-7, with D perhaps given as TRBD1 or TRBD2 (6 bases each). CDR1 is KGHSH and CDR2 is LQKENI in the germline V gene. V lost 4 bases, J lost 6 bases, and 13 bases lay in between. The CDR3 runs to 13 residues. The CDR3 loop is CASSQEGVGEQYF. CDR3 sequence (DNA): TGTGCCAGCTCACAGGAGGGGGTGGGCGAGCAGTACTTC.

This clone occurred once. The gene calls are TRBV28 and TRBJ1-5; TRBD1 agrees at 7 bases. Germline trimming cut 3 bases from V and 3 bases from J; bases unmatched to any gene: 8. CDR3 size: 16 residues. CDR1 MDHEN and CDR2 SYDVKM come from the germline V gene. CDR3 in DNA: TGTGCCAGCAGTTTTTCGGTAGGGGGCTACAATCAGCCCCAGCATTTT. Translating gives CASSFSVGGYNQPQHF.

The CDR3, as DNA: TGTGCCAGCAGTTCAACGATCGGAAACACCATATATTTT. This sequence encodes CASSSTIGNTIYF. The V call is TRBV6-1, the J call TRBJ1-3; unclear D gene. CDR1 MNHNS and CDR2 SASEGT come from the germline V gene. V was clipped by 5 bases and J by 4 bases, with 9 bases between them. The CDR3 loop spans 13 amino acids.

This chain joins TRBV5-1 and TRBJ2-2; D possibly corresponds to TRBD2 (5 bases). Looked up from germline, CDR1 is SGHRS and CDR2 is YFSETQ. This CDR3 spans 16 amino acids. V shed 6 bases and J shed 0 bases, with 15 bases lying between them. This CDR3 reads CASTRRGHTNTGELFF. CDR3 coding DNA: TGCGCCAGCACCCGTCGCGGGCACACGAACACCGGGGAGCTGTTTTTT.

This clone showed up just a few times. This chain connects TRBV19 to TRBJ1-1; D gene ambiguous. Between the trimmed V and J ends, which lost 8 bases and 4 bases, there was a span of 8 bases. This CDR3 has 11 amino acids. Germline CDR1 LNHDA, CDR2 SQIVND (reference sequence). The CDR3 nucleotides read TGTGCCAGTCGGTGGTCCACTGAAGCTTTCTTT. Protein sequence: CASRWSTEAFF.

The chain links TRBV7-9 to TRBJ2-5; maybe TRBD2 (5 bases). The germline gives CDR1 SEHNR, CDR2 FQNEAQ (reference sequence). This CDR3 region has 14 residues. Trimming shortened V by 9 bases and J by 5 bases, and 19 bases separated the two germline ends. The CDR3, as DNA: TGTGCCAGTCTCTCAACCGGGGTCCTGGAGACCCAGTACTTC. Its protein is CASLSTGVLETQYF.

V usage is TRBV5-1 and J usage is TRBJ1-2, with a weak D call TRBD1 (5 bases). From germline, CDR1 is SGHRS and CDR2 YFSETQ. Trimming pared 0 bases from V and 5 bases from J, leaving 8 bases between. This CDR3 spans 13 amino acids. The CDR3 DNA is TGCGCCAGCAGCTTGGTAGGGGAATATGGCTACACCTTC. It translates to CASSLVGEYGYTF. The full variable domain, its missing parts supplied by reference TRBV5-1 and TRBJ1-2, is KAGVTQTPRYLIKTRGQQVTLSCSPISGHRSVSWYQQTPGQGLQFLFEYFSETQRNKGNFPGRFSGRQFSNSRSEMNVSTLELGDSALYLCASSLVGEYGYTFGSGTRLTVV.

The J gene is TRBJ1-1, the V gene TRBV30, with D perhaps TRBD1 (5 bases). This CDR3 spans 14 amino acids. Trimming left V 6 bases short and J 4 bases short, with 18 bases between. Germline CDR1 GTSNPN, CDR2 SVGIG (reference sequence). CDR3 sequence (DNA): TGTGCCTGTCAATCCAGGGAATCGGTCACTGAAGCTTTCTTT. This translates into CACQSRESVTEAFF.

This chain uses TRBV2 with TRBJ1-2; tentatively, D is TRBD1 (5 bases). The CDR3 length is 12 residues. The germline V gene has CDR1 SNHLY and CDR2 FYNNEI. Trimming removed 8 bases from V and 2 bases from J, with 9 bases in between. The CDR3 nucleotides read TGTGCCAGCGGTGGGGGGAACTATGGCTACACCTTC. This encodes CASGGGNYGYTF.

The chain recombines TRBV7-9 with TRBJ2-1, with 10 bases fitting TRBD2. Germline CDR1 SEHNR, CDR2 FQNEAQ (reference sequence). The CDR3 is 15 residues long. The junction had 4 bases not matched to a gene; V was cut back by 5 bases and J by 3 bases. This chain's CDR3 is CASSTGLAVYNEQFF. CDR3 sequence (DNA): TGTGCCAGCAGCACCGGACTAGCGGTCTACAATGAGCAGTTCTTC.

The rearrangement links TRBV14 to TRBJ2-7; D is undetermined. Germline loops: CDR1 SGHDN, CDR2 FVKESK. This CDR3 is built from 13 residues. The ends were cut back, 1 base at V and 3 bases at J, with 7 bases in the middle. The CDR3 protein is CASSQVFGYEQYF. CDR3 coding DNA: TGTGCCAGCAGCCAAGTATTCGGCTACGAGCAGTACTTC. Filled out from reference TRBV14 and TRBJ2-7, the complete variable domain reads EAGVTQFPSHSVIEKGQTVTLRCDPISGHDNLYWYRRVMGKEIKFLLHFVKESKQDESGMPNNRFLAERTGGTYSTLKVQPAELEDSGVYFCASSQVFGYEQYFGPGTRLTVT.

The gene calls are TRBV5-1 and TRBJ2-1; D is unclear. Trimming left V 1 base short and J 0 bases short, with 11 bases between. This CDR3 region has 16 residues. The germline CDR1 and CDR2 sequences are SGHRS and YFSETQ. CDR3 region: CASSLSTAGSYNEQFF. CDR3 nucleotides: TGCGCCAGCAGCTTGTCGACCGCCGGCTCCTACAATGAGCAGTTCTTC.

This clone was counted once. V usage is TRBV19 and J usage is TRBJ2-1; D is undetermined. The CDR3 runs 15 residues. The V end lost 0 bases, the J end lost 4 bases, and 10 bases lay between the germline ends. Looked up from germline, CDR1 is LNHDA and CDR2 is SQIVND (reference sequence). The CDR3 region is CASSIEGSIYNEQFF. The CDR3 DNA reads as TGTGCCAGTAGTATAGAGGGATCAATTTACAATGAGCAGTTCTTC.

The chain links TRBV5-1 to TRBJ2-3, with TRBD1 as a possible D gene (6 bases). Germline CDR1 is SGHRS and CDR2 is YFSETQ. V was pared by 2 bases and J by 0 bases, with 13 bases between. CDR3 size: 16 residues. CDR3 in amino acids: CASSFGQTSSTDTQYF. CDR3 in DNA: TGCGCCAGCAGCTTCGGACAGACCTCTAGCACAGATACGCAGTATTTT. The entire variable domain, with the rest obtained from reference TRBV5-1 and TRBJ2-3, is as follows: KAGVTQTPRYLIKTRGQQVTLSCSPISGHRSVSWYQQTPGQGLQFLFEYFSETQRNKGNFPGRFSGRQFSNSRSEMNVSTLELGDSALYLCASSFGQTSSTDTQYFGPGTRLTVL.

The rearrangement links TRBV4-3 to TRBJ2-6, with 9 positions matching TRBD1. Germline CDR1 LGHNA, CDR2 YSLEER. This CDR3 comprises 18 residues. J gave up 0 bases and V 5 bases, and 8 bases lay outside the gene matches. CDR3: CASSSSDRGVSGANVLTF. CDR3 nucleotides: TGCGCCAGCAGCTCTTCGGACAGGGGAGTCTCTGGGGCCAACGTCCTGACTTTC.

The J gene is TRBJ2-7, the V gene TRBV16, with a tentative D call TRBD1 (5 bases). The CDR3 length is 19 residues. The ends were cut back, 4 bases at V and 0 bases at J, with 25 bases in the middle. CDR1 and CDR2 (germline): KGHSY, FQNENV. The CDR3 loop reads CASSPPAGKGSGNSYEQYF. The CDR3 DNA reads as TGTGCCAGCAGCCCACCGGCAGGGAAGGGTAGTGGTAACTCCTACGAGCAGTACTTC. Filled out from reference TRBV16 and TRBJ2-7, the complete variable domain reads GEEVAQTPKHLVRGEGQKAKLYCAPIKGHSYVFWYQQVLKNEFKFLISFQNENVFDETGMPKERFSAKCLPNSPCSLEIQATKLEDSAVYFCASSPPAGKGSGNSYEQYFGPGTRLTVT.

The chain links TRBV5-4 to TRBJ1-2; tentative D call: TRBD1 (5 bases). The germline CDR1 and CDR2 sequences are SGHNT and YYREEE (reference sequence). The CDR3 runs 13 residues. V lost 4 bases, J lost 3 bases, and 10 bases lay in between. The DNA of the CDR3 is TGTGCCAGCAGCCTTTCCAGGGACTATGGCTACACCTTC. Protein product: CASSLSRDYGYTF.